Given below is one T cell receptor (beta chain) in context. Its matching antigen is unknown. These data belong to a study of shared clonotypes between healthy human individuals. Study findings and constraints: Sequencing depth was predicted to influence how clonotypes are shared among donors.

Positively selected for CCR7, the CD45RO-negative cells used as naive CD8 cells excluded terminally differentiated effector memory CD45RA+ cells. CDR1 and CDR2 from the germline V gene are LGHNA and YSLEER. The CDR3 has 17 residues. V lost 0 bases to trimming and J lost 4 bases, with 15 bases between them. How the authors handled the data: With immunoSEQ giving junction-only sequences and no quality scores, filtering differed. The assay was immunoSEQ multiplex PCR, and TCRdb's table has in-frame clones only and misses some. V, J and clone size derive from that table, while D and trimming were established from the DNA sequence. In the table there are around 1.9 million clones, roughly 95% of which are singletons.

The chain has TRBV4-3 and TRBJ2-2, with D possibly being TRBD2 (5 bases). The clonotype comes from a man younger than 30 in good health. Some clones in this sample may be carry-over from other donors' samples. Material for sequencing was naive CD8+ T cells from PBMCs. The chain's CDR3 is CASSQDFGEGATGELFF. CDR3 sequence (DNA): TGCGCCAGCAGCCAAGATTTTGGTGAGGGAGCCACCGGGGAGCTGTTTTTT.